The present TCR beta chain was sequenced within a study of control samples from healthy donors and cancer patients. The assay was immunoSEQ multiplex PCR, and TCRdb's table has in-frame clones only and misses some. Of approximately 14,000 clones listed, approximately 75% are singletons. Germline assignment: CDR1 SGDLS and CDR2 YYNGEE. The ends were cut back, 2 bases at V and 1 base at J, with 6 bases in the middle. This CDR3 is 13 amino acids long. V gene TRBV9 combines with J gene TRBJ2-5; no reliable D call. The source material was formalin-fixed, paraffin-embedded tissue. The source of this sequence is a female donor with lung cancer. CDR3 sequence (DNA): TGTGCCAGCAGCGTTTCGGGCCAAGAGACCCAGTACTTC. Its protein product is CASSVSGQETQYF.